This is a list of T cell receptor beta chains from one sample in a study of T cell responses to AZD1222 COVID-19 vaccine. TCRdb's table, derived via immunoSEQ multiplex PCR, lists solely in-frame clones and lacks some. In the table there are some 120,000 clones, about 86% of which are singletons. This sample comprised peripheral blood, obtained on day 0 of AZD1222 vaccination. The receptors shown here come from an adult in good health. Both conserved end residues are part of each CDR3. Each record gives: J gene, V gene, D gene, clone size, CDR3 DNA, CDR3 protein. The D gene is left open where the match is weak. Size is omitted from some rows. Given values are once, few, many or a class for expanded clones.

J gene: TRBJ2-7
V gene: TRBV7-9
D gene: TRBD1
clone size: NA
CDR3 DNA: TGTGCCAGCAGCTTATTGGGGAAGGGACAGGGGGTTGTCGAGCAGTACTTC
CDR3 protein: CASSLLGKGQGVVEQYF

J gene: TRBJ1-1
V gene: TRBV7-2
D gene: TRBD1
clone size: many
CDR3 DNA: TGTGCCAGCAGCTTAACAGGGGGCAGAGGTGAAGCTTTCTTT
CDR3 protein: CASSLTGGRGEAFF

J gene: TRBJ1-1
V gene: TRBV10-3
D gene: TRBD1
clone size: NA
CDR3 DNA: TGTGCCATCAGCGGACAGGGAGAGAACACTGAAGCTTTCTTT
CDR3 protein: CAISGQGENTEAFF

J gene: TRBJ1-5
V gene: TRBV19
D gene: TRBD1
clone size: NA
CDR3 DNA: TGTGCCAGTAGTAAGCCGGGACAGGACACAGATCAGCCCCAGCATTTT
CDR3 protein: CASSKPGQDTDQPQHF

J gene: TRBJ1-1
V gene: TRBV11-2
D gene: NA
clone size: NA
CDR3 DNA: TGTGCCAGCAGCTTATCTGGGGGGAGCACTGAAGCTTTCTTT
CDR3 protein: CASSLSGGSTEAFF

J gene: TRBJ1-1
V gene: TRBV12-5
D gene: NA
clone size: NA
CDR3 DNA: TGTGCTAGTGCCCCCGGCCTGAACACTGAAGCTTTCTTT
CDR3 protein: CASAPGLNTEAFF

J gene: TRBJ1-5
V gene: TRBV27
D gene: NA
clone size: NA
CDR3 DNA: TGTGCCAGCAGTTTTTCCTCGTTGGGTCAGCCCCAGCATTTT
CDR3 protein: CASSFSSLGQPQHF

J gene: TRBJ2-3
V gene: TRBV11-2
D gene: NA
clone size: NA
CDR3 DNA: TGTGCCAGCAGCTTTATTTCGGATACGCAGTATTTT
CDR3 protein: CASSFISDTQYF

J gene: TRBJ1-2
V gene: TRBV20-1
D gene: NA
clone size: NA
CDR3 DNA: TGCAGTGCTAGTCAGGACAGAATTCTCTTCTATGGCTACACCTTC
CDR3 protein: CSASQDRILFYGYTF

J gene: TRBJ1-2
V gene: TRBV19
D gene: NA
clone size: NA
CDR3 DNA: TGTGCCAGTAGTGCCAGAGAAGGCAGGGGCTACACCTTC
CDR3 protein: CASSAREGRGYTF

J gene: TRBJ1-2
V gene: TRBV28
D gene: NA
clone size: NA
CDR3 DNA: TGTGCCAGCAGTTTGCTCGACTTCCAGCGAGGCTACACCTTC
CDR3 protein: CASSLLDFQRGYTF

J gene: TRBJ2-3
V gene: TRBV7-2
D gene: TRBD1
clone size: NA
CDR3 DNA: TGTGCCAGCAGCTTAGCGGGACAGGAAACAGATACGCAGTATTTT
CDR3 protein: CASSLAGQETDTQYF

J gene: TRBJ2-7
V gene: TRBV6-5
D gene: NA
clone size: NA
CDR3 DNA: TGTGCCAGCAGTTACCGGGGGAGTTACGACGAGCAGTACTTC
CDR3 protein: CASSYRGSYDEQYF

J gene: TRBJ2-1
V gene: TRBV28
D gene: NA
clone size: NA
CDR3 DNA: TGTGCCAGCATCCCACAGGGTACCCACAATGAGCAGTTCTTC
CDR3 protein: CASIPQGTHNEQFF

J gene: TRBJ2-1
V gene: TRBV11-2
D gene: TRBD2
clone size: once
CDR3 DNA: TGTGCCAGCAGCTCGGCGACTAGCGGGCGGCAGTTCTTC
CDR3 protein: CASSSATSGRQFF

J gene: TRBJ2-7
V gene: TRBV3-1/TRBV3-2
D gene: NA
clone size: NA
CDR3 DNA: TGTGCCAGCAGCCAGTTGAGTAACTACGAGCAGTACTTC
CDR3 protein: CASSQLSNYEQYF

J gene: TRBJ2-7
V gene: TRBV6-5
D gene: NA
clone size: once
CDR3 DNA: TGTGCCAGCACTCTCGAAAGGGGGGACTACGAGCAGTACTTC
CDR3 protein: CASTLERGDYEQYF

J gene: TRBJ1-1
V gene: TRBV7-2
D gene: NA
clone size: NA
CDR3 DNA: TGTGCCAGCAGAGTAGGGGGACAGAACACTGAAGCTTTCTTT
CDR3 protein: CASRVGGQNTEAFF

J gene: TRBJ2-3
V gene: TRBV4-1
D gene: TRBD2
clone size: few
CDR3 DNA: TGCGCCAGCAGCCAACCAAGGAGACTAGCGGGAGTTGACCCAGATACGCAGTATTTT
CDR3 protein: CASSQPRRLAGVDPDTQYF

J gene: TRBJ1-6
V gene: TRBV9
D gene: TRBD1
clone size: NA
CDR3 DNA: TGTGCCAGCAGCCCCCGGGACAGGGGGAAATCACCCCTCCACTTT
CDR3 protein: CASSPRDRGKSPLHF

J gene: TRBJ2-2
V gene: TRBV6-5
D gene: NA
clone size: NA
CDR3 DNA: TGTGCCAGCAGCTACGGAGGGGCCGGGGAGCTGTTTTTT
CDR3 protein: CASSYGGAGELFF

J gene: TRBJ2-7
V gene: TRBV4-3
D gene: NA
clone size: NA
CDR3 DNA: TGCGCCAGCAGCCAAGACCGGGCTGGATACGAGCAGTACTTC
CDR3 protein: CASSQDRAGYEQYF

J gene: TRBJ1-5
V gene: TRBV5-8
D gene: TRBD1
clone size: NA
CDR3 DNA: TGTGCCAGCAGCCCGGACAGGGGATACAATCAGCCCCAGCATTTT
CDR3 protein: CASSPDRGYNQPQHF

J gene: TRBJ1-2
V gene: TRBV10-3
D gene: NA
clone size: NA
CDR3 DNA: TGTGCCATCAGTGAGTCGACTCGCAGAAGCTGGGAGTATGGCTACACCTTC
CDR3 protein: CAISESTRRSWEYGYTF

J gene: TRBJ1-1
V gene: TRBV6-5
D gene: NA
clone size: NA
CDR3 DNA: TGTGCCAGCACCCGGCGGGGGGGCCCTGAAGCTTTCTTT
CDR3 protein: CASTRRGGPEAFF

J gene: TRBJ1-2
V gene: TRBV6-5
D gene: NA
clone size: once
CDR3 DNA: TGTGCCAGCAGTTACCGGCCCTTGGATGGCTACACCTTC
CDR3 protein: CASSYRPLDGYTF

J gene: TRBJ2-1
V gene: TRBV4-3
D gene: TRBD2
clone size: NA
CDR3 DNA: TGCGCCAGCAGCCAAGTACTAGCGGGAAATGGGAATGAGCAGTTCTTC
CDR3 protein: CASSQVLAGNGNEQFF

J gene: TRBJ2-6
V gene: TRBV9
D gene: NA
clone size: NA
CDR3 DNA: TGTGCCAGCAGCGTAGCTGGGAGCTCTGGGGCCAACGTCCTGACTTTC
CDR3 protein: CASSVAGSSGANVLTF